The table lists the clone carrying this T cell receptor (beta chain) with many counts. What it binds is unknown. Amplification of TCR beta CDR3 was performed by multiplex PCR with 32 V and 13 J primers. A single record per CDR3 protein comes from TCRdb applying MiXCR to the multiplex PCR reads. The sample has about 6,400 distinct CDR3 sequences, around a fifth seen once; the top ten hold over 8.5%. This entry comes from a study of immune heterogeneity within non-small cell lung tumors. About the study: Histology included 4 squamous cell carcinomas, approximately nine non-squamous carcinomas and 1 unspecified tumor. Overall study results and limits: High-frequency T-cell receptor beta clonotypes were largely distinct between individual patients. While identical dominant CDR3 beta clonotypes recurred across tumor sites within a patient, high-frequency clones unique to individual sites also appeared.

Bulk tumor genomic DNA was the template, and each sample received roughly 590 ng. Collection of several biopsies per primary tumor, spaced far apart, took place during surgery. The patients were newly diagnosed with non-small cell lung cancer, had not been treated, and had curative surgery. This CDR3 is built from 13 residues. CDR1 LNHNV and CDR2 YYDKDF come from the germline V gene (reference sequence). Deletions cut 3 bases from V and 8 bases from J, with 10 bases between. Material: lung tumor tissue. The receptor was derived from a man aged 65 to 79 with non-small cell lung cancer. The J gene is TRBJ2-2, the V gene TRBV15; no reliable D call. As DNA, the CDR3 is TGTGCCACCAGCAGGGACCCTCATGGGGAGCTGTTTTTT. It is translated as CATSRDPHGELFF.